What follows are 18 T cell receptor beta chains derived from one specimen sequenced in a study of blood T cell repertoires in COVID-19. Generated by immunoSEQ multiplex PCR, the TCRdb table keeps only in-frame clones and is missing some. The data hold about 200,000 clones, with 86% observed a single time. The specimen sequenced was PBMCs or T cells enriched from blood (not recorded which). These receptors were obtained from a man aged 40-49 years with acute COVID-19.

As DNA, the CDR3 is TGTGCCATCAGTGGACTAAACCCAATACTCAATGAGCAGTTCTTC. Translating it yields CAISGLNPILNEQFF. This chain links TRBV10-3 with TRBJ2-1; tentatively, D is TRBD2 (5 bases). V gave up 4 bases and J gave up 6 bases, with 16 bases separating them. CDR3 length equals 15 residues. Germline lookup yields CDR1 ENHRY and CDR2 SYGVKD.

The chain joins TRBV2 to TRBJ1-2; D is ambiguous. The V end lost 5 bases, the J end lost 3 bases, and 7 bases lay between the germline ends. CDR3 length: 12 residues. CDR1 is SNHLY and CDR2 is FYNNEI in the germline V gene. The CDR3 protein is CASSPRHYGYTF. In DNA, the CDR3 is TGTGCCAGCAGTCCCAGGCACTATGGCTACACCTTC.

The chain links TRBV7-9 to TRBJ2-5; TRBD2 agrees at 8 bases. V trimming: 3 bases; J trimming: 5 bases; junction bases outside the gene matches: 14. Germline lookup yields CDR1 SEHNR and CDR2 FQNEAQ (reference sequence). This CDR3 spans 17 amino acids. CDR3 protein: CASSFAGGGAPGETQYF. DNA of the CDR3: TGTGCCAGCAGCTTCGCGGGGGGCGGGGCGCCGGGGGAGACCCAGTACTTC.

The chain carries TRBV5-1 and TRBJ1-2, with D possibly matching TRBD1 (5 bases). Germline V gene lookup returns CDR1 SGHRS and CDR2 YFSETQ. The CDR3 sequence is 15 residues long. Trimming took off 4 bases at V and 8 bases at J, with 21 bases between the two ends. The CDR3 sequence is CASSAYNRQWEGYTF. The CDR3 DNA sequence: TGCGCCAGCAGCGCCTACAACAGGCAGTGGGAAGGCTACACCTTC.

The chain employs TRBV19 and TRBJ1-2; tentative D call: TRBD1 (6 bases). Germline-derived CDR1 and CDR2 are LNHDA and SQIVND (reference sequence). Deletions cut 10 bases from V and 4 bases from J, with 16 bases between. This CDR3 is built from 13 residues. CDR3 region: CATKAQGTYGYTF. The CDR3 coding sequence is TGTGCCACTAAGGCGCAGGGGACCTATGGCTACACCTTC.

The rearrangement links TRBV4-1 to TRBJ2-2; D perhaps matches TRBD1 (6 bases). The germline CDR1 and CDR2 sequences are MGHRA and YSYEKL. CDR3 length: 17 amino acids. V lost 0 bases and J lost 7, with 18 bases in between. CDR3 amino acids: CASSQEDSRAMGGELFF. In nucleotides, the CDR3 is TGCGCCAGCAGCCAAGAGGACAGCCGGGCCATGGGCGGGGAGCTGTTTTTT.

The gene calls are TRBV19 and TRBJ2-1; 7 bases match TRBD2. Germline V lookup: CDR1 LNHDA, CDR2 SQIVND (reference sequence). J was trimmed by 6 bases and V by 5 bases; bases with no gene match: 22. There are 19 residues in the CDR3. CDR3 amino acids: CASSYRLGGNAVSSNEQFF. As DNA, the CDR3 is TGTGCCAGTAGTTACCGGCTGGGAGGGAACGCTGTCTCGAGCAATGAGCAGTTCTTC.

The genes are TRBV10-2 and TRBJ2-5, with a tentative D call TRBD1 (7 bases). V shed 4 bases and J shed 2 bases, with 20 bases lying between them. Germline V lookup: CDR1 WSHSY, CDR2 SAAADI. CDR3 length: 17 residues. The CDR3 loop reads CASSVRRARGEQETQYF. The CDR3 DNA reads as TGCGCCAGCAGTGTCCGCAGGGCCAGGGGGGAGCAAGAGACCCAGTACTTC.

The chain recombines TRBV3-1 (or the pseudogene TRBV3-2) with TRBJ1-5; 7 bases match TRBD1. Germline values: CDR1 LGHDT, CDR2 YNNKEL (reference sequence). This CDR3 region has 13 residues. V lost 4 bases and J lost 5; bases outside the gene matches: 2. The CDR3 protein is CASSLQGHQPQHF. CDR3 coding DNA: TGTGCCAGCAGCCTACAGGGGCATCAGCCCCAGCATTTT.

Ten or more counts support this clone. The chain has TRBV6-5 and TRBJ2-7, with 10 nucleotides matching TRBD2. There are 15 residues in the CDR3. J was trimmed by 1 base and V by 6 bases; bases with no gene match: 6. Germline V gives CDR1 MNHEY, CDR2 SVGAGI. CDR3 sequence: CASRGTSVISYEQYF. CDR3 sequence (DNA): TGTGCCAGCAGGGGGACTAGCGTGATTTCCTACGAGCAGTACTTC.

This chain joins TRBV2 and TRBJ2-3; the D is unclear. The V gene lost 9 bases and the J gene lost 7 bases, with 11 bases spanning the gap. This CDR3 region has 11 residues. The V gene's germline CDR1 is SNHLY and CDR2 FYNNEI. This chain's CDR3 is CASSSTYTQYF. CDR3 nucleotide sequence: TGTGCCAGTAGCTCTACCTATACGCAGTATTTT.

This clone was seen a handful of times. The rearrangement uses TRBV2 and TRBJ2-1; tentatively, D is TRBD1 (5 bases). Trimming cost V 1 base and J 0 bases, with 7 bases left between them. The CDR3 loop spans 15 amino acids. CDR1 and CDR2 from the germline V gene are SNHLY and FYNNEI. Here the CDR3 DNA reads TGTGCCAGCAGTGAAGACAGGTTCTCCTACAATGAGCAGTTCTTC. Translating it yields CASSEDRFSYNEQFF. Based on the CDR3 plus reference TRBV2 and TRBJ2-1, the full variable domain is EPEVTQTPSHQVTQMGQEVILRCVPISNHLYFYWYRQILGQKVEFLVSFYNNEISEKSEIFDDQFSVERPDGSNFTLKIRSTKLEDSAMYFCASSEDRFSYNEQFFGPGTRLTVL.

This sequence joins TRBV28 and TRBJ1-4; 7 bases map to TRBD1. This CDR3 has 14 residues. V lost 11 bases and J lost 7; bases outside the gene matches: 13. CDR1 MDHEN and CDR2 SYDVKM come from the germline V gene. The CDR3 DNA reads as TGTGCCGCCATGGGGGACAGAGGGGCTGAAAAACTGTTTTTT. This gives the protein CAAMGDRGAEKLFF.

This chain uses TRBV5-4 with TRBJ2-7; D perhaps matches TRBD1 (5 bases). Germline V CDR1 and CDR2: SGHNT, YYREEE (reference sequence). Trimming shortened V by 7 bases and J by 7 bases, and 33 bases separated the two germline ends. The CDR3 totals 18 residues. Here the CDR3 reads CASLWEQPIIVGPPEQYF. The CDR3 DNA follows: TGTGCCAGCCTTTGGGAACAGCCGATCATTGTGGGGCCCCCAGAGCAGTACTTC.

This clone was observed a single time. The rearrangement links TRBV28 to TRBJ2-3, with 12 bases matching TRBD1. The CDR3 is 16 amino acids. Per germline, CDR1 MDHEN and CDR2 SYDVKM. Trimming took 6 bases from V and 6 from J; bases not matched to a gene: 10. CDR3 amino acids: CASREGTGGFLDTQYF. The CDR3 nucleotides read TGTGCCAGCAGGGAAGGGACAGGGGGCTTTTTGGATACGCAGTATTTT.

The CDR3 DNA sequence: TGTGCCAGCAGACCCTGGACAGGTATCATCTCCAAAGAGACCCAGTACTTC. Translating it yields CASRPWTGIISKETQYF. The rearrangement uses TRBV5-4 and TRBJ2-5; 7 bases line up with TRBD1. The V gene's germline CDR1 is SGHNT and CDR2 YYREEE (reference sequence). The CDR3 contains 17 residues. V dropped 5 bases and J dropped 3; count of bases not matched to a gene: 16. Combining the CDR3 with reference TRBV5-4 and TRBJ2-5 gives the whole variable domain ETGVTQSPTHLIKTRGQQVTLRCSSQSGHNTVSWYQQALGQGPQFIFQYYREEENGRGNFPPRFSGLQFPNYSSELNVNALELDDSALYLCASRPWTGIISKETQYFGPGTRLLVL.

This clone was seen a single time. The chain has TRBV3-1 (or the pseudogene TRBV3-2) and TRBJ2-2; 11 nucleotides match TRBD2. Per the germline V gene, CDR1 is LGHDT and CDR2 is YNNKEL (reference sequence). Losses at the gene ends were 4 bases for V and 5 bases for J; bases not matched to a gene: 6. CDR3 size: 16 residues. CDR3 sequence reads: CASSPLAGGETGELFF. CDR3 DNA sequence: TGTGCCAGCAGCCCTTTAGCGGGGGGGGAAACCGGGGAGCTGTTTTTT.

The genes are TRBV5-4 and TRBJ1-2, with 10 bases matching TRBD1. V dropped 3 bases and J dropped 6; count of bases not matched to a gene: 11. This CDR3 has 16 amino acids. Germline V gives CDR1 SGHNT, CDR2 YYREEE (reference sequence). CDR3 DNA: TGTGCCAGCAGCTCAGAACCGGACAGGGGGGGGGATGGCTACACCTTC. Translating it yields CASSSEPDRGGDGYTF.